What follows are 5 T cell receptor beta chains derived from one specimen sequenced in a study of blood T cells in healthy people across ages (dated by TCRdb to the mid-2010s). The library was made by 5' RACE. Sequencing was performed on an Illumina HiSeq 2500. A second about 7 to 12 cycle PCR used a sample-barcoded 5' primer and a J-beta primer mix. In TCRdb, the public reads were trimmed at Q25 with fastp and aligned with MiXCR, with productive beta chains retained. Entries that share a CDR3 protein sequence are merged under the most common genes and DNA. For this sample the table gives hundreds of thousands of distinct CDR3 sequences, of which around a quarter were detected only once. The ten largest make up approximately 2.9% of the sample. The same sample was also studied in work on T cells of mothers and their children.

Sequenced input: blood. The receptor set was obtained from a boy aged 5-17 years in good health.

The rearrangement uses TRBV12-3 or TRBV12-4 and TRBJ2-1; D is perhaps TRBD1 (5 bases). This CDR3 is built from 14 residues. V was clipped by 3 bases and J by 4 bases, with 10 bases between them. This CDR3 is CASSLVTDYNEQFF. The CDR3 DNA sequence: TGTGCCAGCAGTTTGGTGACAGATTACAATGAGCAGTTCTTC.

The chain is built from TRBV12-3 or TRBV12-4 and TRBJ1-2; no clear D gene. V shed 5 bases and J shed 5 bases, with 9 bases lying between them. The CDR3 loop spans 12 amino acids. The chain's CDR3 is CASSPASYGYTF. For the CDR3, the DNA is TGTGCCAGCAGTCCTGCCTCATATGGCTACACCTTC.

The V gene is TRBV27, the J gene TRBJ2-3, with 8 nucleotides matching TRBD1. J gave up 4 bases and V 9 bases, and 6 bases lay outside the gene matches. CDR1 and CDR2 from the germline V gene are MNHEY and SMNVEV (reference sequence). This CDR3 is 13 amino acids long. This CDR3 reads CASGTGGPDTQYF. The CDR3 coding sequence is TGTGCCAGTGGGACAGGAGGACCAGATACGCAGTATTTT.

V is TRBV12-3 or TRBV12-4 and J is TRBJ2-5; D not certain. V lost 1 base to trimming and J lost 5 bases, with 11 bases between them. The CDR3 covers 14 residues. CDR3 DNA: TGTGCCAGCAGTTTAGTCTCCCGGGCTGAGACCCAGTACTTC. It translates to CASSLVSRAETQYF.

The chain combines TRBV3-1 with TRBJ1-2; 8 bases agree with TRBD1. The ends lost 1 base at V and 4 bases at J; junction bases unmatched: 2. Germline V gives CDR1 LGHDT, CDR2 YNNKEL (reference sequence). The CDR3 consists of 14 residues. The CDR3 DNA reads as TGTGCCAGCAGCCAAGTGGGACAGGTCTATGGCTACACCTTC. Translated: CASSQVGQVYGYTF. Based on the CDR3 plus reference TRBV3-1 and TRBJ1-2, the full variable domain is DTAVSQTPKYLVTQMGNDKSIKCEQNLGHDTMYWYKQDSKKFLKIMFSYNNKELIINETVPNRFSPKSPDKAHLNLHINSLELGDSAVYFCASSQVGQVYGYTFGSGTRLTVV.